These 15 T cell receptor beta chains were all obtained from the same sample, sequenced in a study of blood T cell repertoires in COVID-19. The table came from immunoSEQ multiplex PCR; TCRdb's copy has only in-frame clones and leaves some out. Among around 190,000 clones, 86% were seen once, and the ten largest hold around 6%. Sequencing used PBMCs or T cells enriched from blood (not recorded which). The receptors shown here come from a man in his forties with acute COVID-19.

The J gene is TRBJ2-1, the V gene TRBV28, with a weak D call TRBD2 (5 bases). CDR3 size: 15 residues. Germline CDR1 MDHEN, CDR2 SYDVKM. V lost 1 base and J 2 bases, leaving 9 bases between the germline ends. The CDR3 DNA sequence: TGTGCCAGCAGTTTATCCCCCGGGGCCTACAATGAGCAGTTCTTC. Translated, it gives CASSLSPGAYNEQFF.

This sequence joins TRBV29-1 and TRBJ2-2, with a tentative D call TRBD2 (5 bases). The V and J ends lost 0 bases and 6 bases respectively, with 14 bases between them. Germline CDR1 reads SQVTM; CDR2 reads ANQGSEA. This CDR3 contains 15 residues. The CDR3 loop reads CSVEDQREWAGELFF. The DNA of the CDR3 is TGCAGCGTTGAAGATCAGAGGGAGTGGGCCGGGGAGCTGTTTTTT.

This rearrangement joins TRBV29-1 to TRBJ2-2; 7 positions match TRBD1. The CDR3 runs to 14 residues. V gave up 4 bases and J gave up 6 bases; unmatched junction bases: 8. Germline CDR1 and CDR2: SQVTM and ANQGSEA. This CDR3 reads CSVGGRGFAGELFF. CDR3 nucleotide sequence: TGCAGCGTTGGGGGCAGGGGGTTTGCCGGGGAGCTGTTTTTT.

The V call is TRBV5-1, the J call TRBJ2-2; 7 bases map to TRBD1. The CDR3 is 17 amino acids. CDR1 is SGHRS, CDR2 YFSETQ, per germline. J gave up 3 bases and V 4 bases, and 12 bases lay outside the gene matches. DNA for the CDR3: TGCGCCAGCAGCATCAGAGGACAGGCGCGGCACACCGGGGAGCTGTTTTTT. Its translation is CASSIRGQARHTGELFF.

This rearrangement joins TRBV5-5 to TRBJ2-1; no clear D. Germline V CDR1 and CDR2: SGHKS, YYEKEE (reference sequence). The germline V and J ends were trimmed by 2 bases and 0 bases, with 9 bases remaining between them. The CDR3 has 15 amino acids. The CDR3 reads CASSLLASSYNEQFF. CDR3 DNA sequence: TGTGCCAGCAGCTTATTGGCCAGCTCCTACAATGAGCAGTTCTTC.

This clone was detected only a few times. This rearrangement joins TRBV25-1 to TRBJ2-7, with D unclear. V shed 5 bases and J shed 4 bases, with 9 bases lying between them. The CDR3 runs 12 residues. Germline V lookup: CDR1 MGHDK, CDR2 SYGVNS. CDR3 region: CASSKTEYEQYF. The CDR3 DNA is TGTGCCAGCAGTAAAACAGAATACGAGCAGTACTTC.

The chain joins TRBV6-5 to TRBJ2-7, with D perhaps matching TRBD2 (6 bases). The CDR3 length is 13 residues. Germline V gene sequence: CDR1 MNHEY, CDR2 SVGAGI. The V end lost 7 bases, the J end lost 4 bases, and 14 bases lay between the germline ends. The CDR3 sequence: CASTPSGLYEQYF. CDR3 nucleotides: TGTGCCAGCACCCCGAGCGGGTTATACGAGCAGTACTTC.

V gene TRBV6-5 combines with J gene TRBJ1-1; TRBD1 matches at 9 bases. The CDR3 is made up of 10 amino acids. J was trimmed by 9 bases and V by 10 bases; bases with no gene match: 3. Looked up from germline, CDR1 is MNHEY and CDR2 is SVGAGI. The CDR3 DNA reads TGTGCCAACAGGGGGCTACAAGCTTTCTTT. Translating gives CANRGLQAFF.

The chain couples TRBV28 to TRBJ1-2, with D maybe TRBD1 (5 bases). Germline V lookup: CDR1 MDHEN, CDR2 SYDVKM. V lost 4 bases, J lost 7 bases, and 16 bases lay in between. The CDR3 consists of 14 residues. In DNA, the CDR3 is TGTGCCAGCAGTTGGGGGGACGGAATTTTTGGCTACACCTTC. This gives the protein CASSWGDGIFGYTF.

V usage is TRBV10-3 and J usage is TRBJ2-1; 15 bases line up with TRBD2. There are 19 residues in the CDR3. V lost 2 bases and J lost 2; bases outside the gene matches: 7. Germline V gene lookup returns CDR1 ENHRY and CDR2 SYGVKD. The CDR3 DNA reads as TGTGCCATCAGTGAGGGACTAGCGGGAGGGGTCTCAACCTACAATGAGCAGTTCTTC. Amino acid sequence: CAISEGLAGGVSTYNEQFF.

The chain links TRBV9 to TRBJ2-7, with 8 bases lining up with TRBD1. V trimming: 4 bases; J trimming: 0 bases; junction bases outside the gene matches: 9. Germline lookup yields CDR1 SGDLS and CDR2 YYNGEE. This CDR3 has 16 residues. In DNA form, the CDR3 reads TGTGCCAGCAGCCCGGGGACAGGCGGTTCCTCCTACGAGCAGTACTTC. This gives the protein CASSPGTGGSSYEQYF.

The chain links TRBV2 to TRBJ1-5, with D possibly matching TRBD1 (6 bases). This CDR3 has 13 amino acids. CDR1 and CDR2 (germline): SNHLY, FYNNEI. V was trimmed by 8 bases and J by 7 bases, leaving 15 bases between them. CDR3 sequence (DNA): TGTGCCAGCGGACCACAGGGATCGCAGCCCCAGCATTTT. This encodes CASGPQGSQPQHF.

The CDR3 coding sequence is TGTGCCAGTAGTCCGGGACTAGCGGGGGAAGAGACCCAGTACTTC. It codes for CASSPGLAGEETQYF. The rearrangement uses TRBV19 and TRBJ2-5, with TRBD2 matching over 14 bases. CDR1 and CDR2 from the germline V gene are LNHDA and SQIVND (reference sequence). V shed 5 bases, J shed 3 bases, and the junction held 2 bases outside the gene matches. The CDR3 spans 15 residues.

CDR3 DNA sequence: TGTGCCACCAGTGACGCGGGCCGTCGCGAGCAGTACTTC. It codes for CATSDAGRREQYF. This sequence joins TRBV24-1 and TRBJ2-7; perhaps TRBD2 as D (5 bases). Deletions cut 4 bases from V and 6 bases from J, with 12 bases between. The length of the CDR3 is 13 residues. From germline, CDR1 is KGHDR and CDR2 SFDVKD.

The gene calls are TRBV11-2 and TRBJ2-5; 7 bases agree with TRBD1. Per germline, CDR1 SGHAT and CDR2 FQNNGV. The CDR3 has 16 residues. J was trimmed by 5 bases and V by 1 base; bases with no gene match: 10. CDR3 nucleotide sequence: TGTGCCAGCAGCTTAGGGGTTCGGCAGGACAGGGAGACCCAGTACTTC. As protein: CASSLGVRQDRETQYF.